Included here is one T cell receptor (beta chain) sequence, with context. These data are taken from a study of T cell responses to AZD1222 COVID-19 vaccine. Germline trimming cut 4 bases from V and 0 bases from J; bases unmatched to any gene: 6. The CDR3 length is 16 residues. Germline V gene data show CDR1 as MDHEN and CDR2 as SYDVKM. Sequencing was performed with immunoSEQ multiplex PCR; in TCRdb, only in-frame clones are kept and a portion is missing. The sample lists 85,000 to 130,000 clones; about 87% were seen once. Specimen: peripheral blood, collected on day 0 of AZD1222 vaccination. The sequence came from an adult in good health. The V call is TRBV28, the J call TRBJ1-5; 7 positions match TRBD1. CDR3 amino acids: CASSSTGDYSNQPQHF. The CDR3 bases are TGTGCCAGCAGTTCCACAGGGGATTATAGCAATCAGCCCCAGCATTTT.